This T cell receptor beta chain was recorded in a study of diagnostic markers for celiac disease. Reanalyzing the reads, TCRdb keeps one entry per CDR3 protein, without DNA. The sample includes some 7,500 distinct CDR3 sequences. The germline CDR1 and CDR2 sequences are SQVTM and ANQGSEA. CDR3 length: 15 amino acids. This TCR derives from a human donor. This table probably holds off-target reads from a library built for another chain. Input material: either unsorted cells or a sorted T cell fraction (not recorded which). The gene calls are TRBV29-1 and TRBJ2-1; the TRBD1 assignment by TCRdb is unverifiable without DNA. The CDR3 sequence: CSVTPSWGGGNEQFF.